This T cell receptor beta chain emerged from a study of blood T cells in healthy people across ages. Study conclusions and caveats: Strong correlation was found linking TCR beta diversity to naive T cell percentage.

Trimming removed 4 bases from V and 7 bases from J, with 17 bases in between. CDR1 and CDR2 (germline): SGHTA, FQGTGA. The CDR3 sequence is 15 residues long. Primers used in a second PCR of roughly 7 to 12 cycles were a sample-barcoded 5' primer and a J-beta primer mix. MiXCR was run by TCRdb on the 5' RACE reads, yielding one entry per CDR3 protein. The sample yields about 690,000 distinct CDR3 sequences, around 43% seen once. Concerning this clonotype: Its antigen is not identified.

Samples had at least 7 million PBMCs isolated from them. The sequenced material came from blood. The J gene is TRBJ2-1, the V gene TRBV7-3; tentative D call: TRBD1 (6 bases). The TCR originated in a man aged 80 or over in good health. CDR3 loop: CASSWRSGTLNEQFF. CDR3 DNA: TGTGCCAGCAGCTGGAGGTCCGGGACACTTAATGAGCAGTTCTTC.